This T cell receptor beta chain was recorded in a study of CD8+ T cells in alopecia areata. The overall study: Treatment with tofacitinib (6 to 18 months) was followed by 6 months off drug. Study-level findings and limits: Scalp clonality, together with expanded CD8+ clones among the top 100, fell significantly with tofacitinib.

This clone appeared a few times. Its target is unknown. Treatment meaning: oral pan-JAK inhibitor, 5-10 mg twice daily. Specimens obtained from alopecia areata patients comprised lesional scalp punch biopsies and peripheral blood. Sequencing relied on a cDNA template that was reverse transcribed from extracted RNA. Measured with immunoSEQ multiplex PCR; TCRdb has only the in-frame clones, and not every one. This table has some 88,000 clones, roughly 46% appearing once. With 7 bases clipped from V and 3 bases from J, the junction kept 5 bases outside the gene matches. CDR3 length: 12 residues. Germline-derived CDR1 and CDR2 are SQVTM and ANQGSEA.

V gene TRBV29-1 combines with J gene TRBJ2-5, with 7 bases aligning to TRBD2. The source material was CD8+ T cells sorted from blood, sampled at week 24, from a patient treated with tofacitinib. This TCR derives from a human donor with alopecia areata. This CDR3 is CSAPLAEETQYF. The CDR3 DNA sequence: TGCAGCGCACCTCTAGCGGAAGAGACCCAGTACTTC. The whole variable domain, filled in from reference TRBV29-1 and TRBJ2-5, reads SAVISQKPSRDICQRGTSLTIQCQVDSQVTMMFWYRQQPGQSLTLIATANQGSEATYESGFVIDKFPISRPNLTFSTLTVSNMSPEDSSIYLCSAPLAEETQYFGPGTRLLVL.